This TCR beta chain was sequenced during a study of Ad26.COV2.S vaccination and SARS-CoV-2 variants. Findings and caveats of the study: People who got the vaccine or the placebo had similar non-spike TCR breadth. An underestimation of total T cell responses may have resulted from the TCR breadth and depth analyses.

TCRdb's copy holds only in-frame clones and misses some; the assay was immunoSEQ multiplex PCR. The table has 200,000 to 300,000 clones, roughly 88% seen once. To note about this clone: What it binds is not known.

The V gene's germline CDR1 is MDHEN and CDR2 SYDVKM. This CDR3 has 14 residues. V was clipped by 7 bases and J by 5 bases, with 14 bases between them. Treatment indicated: approximately 18 received Ad26.COV2.S at low or high dose, single or two shots; roughly five received placebo; per-sample allocation not given. Sampling took place 63 days after the first vaccine or placebo injection. This receptor was taken from a person aged 18 to 65 who received the Ad26.COV2.S COVID-19 vaccine or a placebo. The sample in question was peripheral blood, obtained in a trial of Ad26.COV2.S vaccine versus placebo. The J gene is TRBJ2-2, the V gene TRBV28; D is possibly TRBD1 (5 bases). CDR3 region: CASTLSAGTGELFF. CDR3 DNA sequence: TGTGCCAGCACTCTCTCGGCAGGGACCGGGGAGCTGTTTTTT.